Below, one T cell receptor (beta chain) is given with its context. The data belong to a study of OX40 agonist ivuxolimab in advanced cancers. The repertoire was sequenced with immunoSEQ multiplex PCR; TCRdb's copy has only in-frame clones and lacks some. The sample lists 50,000 to 75,000 clones, 86% occurring once. Germline V CDR1 and CDR2: LGHNA, YNFKEQ. The CDR3 totals 14 residues. Trimming removed 7 bases from V and 1 base from J, with 8 bases in between. The source material was CD4+ or CD8+ T cells sorted from blood, sampled in a trial of the OX40 agonist ivuxolimab. J is TRBJ2-6 and V is TRBV4-2; D call uncertain. The TCR sequence derives from an adult with an advanced solid tumor such as melanoma, head and neck, liver or kidney cancer. CDR3 nucleotide sequence: TGTGCCAGCACTGACGGTTCTGGGGCCAACGTCCTGACTTTC. Its protein product is CASTDGSGANVLTF.